A single sample gave rise to the 12 T cell receptor beta chains below, sequenced in a study of cytomegalovirus exposure and HLA in healthy donors. Use of 60 Vbeta and 13 Jbeta primers characterized the PCR. TCRdb's copy holds only in-frame clones and misses some; the assay was immunoSEQ multiplex PCR. The profile covers around 81,000 clones, with 60% to 70% appearing a single time and 5.7% taken by the ten largest. Sequenced: PBMCs. The receptor source for this set is a man aged 25 to 40 in good health and CMV-seropositive.

This chain joins TRBV5-1 and TRBJ2-1, with a weak D call TRBD2 (6 bases). Trimming removed 4 bases from V and 4 bases from J, with 12 bases in between. Germline-derived CDR1 and CDR2 are SGHRS and YFSETQ. The CDR3 extends over 14 amino acids. CDR3 in DNA: TGCGCCAGCAGCCTGGACTACCTATACAATGAGCAGTTCTTC. Translated: CASSLDYLYNEQFF.

The chain uses TRBV27 and TRBJ2-7, with TRBD2 matching 7 bases. The V segment lost 3 bases and the J segment 2 bases; nucleotides outside the gene matches: 4. This CDR3 is built from 14 residues. Germline CDR1 and CDR2: MNHEY and SMNVEV (reference sequence). The CDR3, as DNA: TGTGCCAGCAGTTTTTCGCGGGAGACCTACGAGCAGTACTTC. It is translated as CASSFSRETYEQYF.

The J gene is TRBJ1-2, the V gene TRBV7-9, with TRBD1 matching over 10 bases. The CDR3 covers 14 residues. V was clipped by 0 bases and J by 7 bases; unmatched bases: 2. Germline values: CDR1 SEHNR, CDR2 FQNEAQ (reference sequence). The CDR3 nucleotides are TGTGCCAGCAGCTTAGCCGGACAGGGGGTTGGCTACACCTTC. As protein: CASSLAGQGVGYTF.

This clone was seen a few times. This sequence joins TRBV18 and TRBJ2-5; 7 positions match TRBD1. Germline V gene sequence: CDR1 KGHSH, CDR2 LQKENI. Trimming removed 6 bases from V and 2 bases from J; junction bases left unmatched: 9. CDR3 size: 15 residues. CDR3 nucleotide sequence: TGTGCCAGCTCCCCCTTGGGGACAGAGCAAGAGACCCAGTACTTC. It encodes CASSPLGTEQETQYF.

This clone was observed a single time. CDR3 amino acids: CASSLRTGRRNYGYTF. CDR3 in DNA: TGCGCCAGCAGCTTGCGTACAGGCCGGCGGAACTATGGCTACACCTTC. The V gene is TRBV5-1, the J gene TRBJ1-2; the D gene is possibly TRBD1 (5 bases). The CDR3 extends over 16 amino acids. Trimming took 1 base from V and 2 from J, leaving 15 bases between them. Per germline, CDR1 SGHRS and CDR2 YFSETQ.

The rearrangement uses TRBV11-2 and TRBJ2-1, with D possibly being TRBD1 (7 bases). Trimming took 2 bases from V and 6 from J, leaving 17 bases between them. The length of the CDR3 is 16 residues. CDR1 is SGHAT and CDR2 is FQNNGV in the germline V gene. The CDR3 loop is CASSLSQGGRRNEQFF. CDR3 DNA sequence: TGTGCCAGCAGCTTATCGCAGGGGGGCCGCCGCAATGAGCAGTTCTTC.

The table lists this clone with many counts. The CDR3 here is CASSLAGVTYEQYF. The CDR3 region has the DNA TGTGCCAGTAGCCTAGCGGGGGTAACCTACGAGCAGTACTTC. The chain combines TRBV19 with TRBJ2-7, with TRBD2 matching 10 bases. This CDR3 spans 14 amino acids. From germline, CDR1 is LNHDA and CDR2 SQIVND (reference sequence). Trimming at V came to 6 bases and at J to 2 bases, leaving 4 bases not matched to a gene.

CDR3 sequence (DNA): TGTGCCAGCAGTAAACAGCGGGGGGGAGATACGCAGTATTTT. It translates to CASSKQRGGDTQYF. V gene TRBV7-9 combines with J gene TRBJ2-3; 10 positions agree with TRBD2. CDR3 length equals 14 residues. The V gene end was trimmed by 6 bases and the J gene end by 5 bases; junction bases not matched to a gene: 5. Germline assignment: CDR1 SEHNR and CDR2 FQNEAQ (reference sequence). Looking up the rest from reference TRBV7-9 and TRBJ2-3 gives the full variable domain: DTGVSQNPRHKITKRGQNVTFRCDPISEHNRLYWYRQTLGQGPEFLTYFQNEAQLEKSRLLSDRFSAERPKGSFSTLEIQRTEQGDSAMYLCASSKQRGGDTQYFGPGTRLTVL.

This chain uses TRBV4-1 with TRBJ2-2; 12 bases are shared with TRBD2. The length of the CDR3 is 18 residues. V was pared by 3 bases and J by 4 bases, with 9 bases of the junction left unmatched. Germline V gene sequence: CDR1 MGHRA, CDR2 YSYEKL. The CDR3 spells CASSQGLAGPTSTGELFF. CDR3 bases: TGCGCCAGCAGCCAGGGACTAGCGGGCCCTACCAGCACCGGGGAGCTGTTTTTT.

CDR3 nucleotides: TGTGCCAGCAGCGTATTAGCGGGGTCTACCACAGATACGCAGTATTTT. This translates into CASSVLAGSTTDTQYF. J is TRBJ2-3 and V is TRBV9; TRBD2 matches 8 bases. With 1 base clipped from V and 2 bases from J, the junction kept 6 bases outside the gene matches. CDR1 SGDLS and CDR2 YYNGEE come from the germline V gene. The CDR3 sequence is 16 residues long.

CDR3 nucleotides: TGTGCCAGCAGCTTGGCGGTAGCGGGCACAGATACGCAGTATTTT. Encoded protein: CASSLAVAGTDTQYF. The J gene is TRBJ2-3, the V gene TRBV5-6; tentatively, D is TRBD2 (6 bases). Trimming left V 0 bases short and J 1 base short, with 9 bases between. The CDR3 is 15 amino acids. CDR1 and CDR2 from the germline V gene are SGHDT and YYEEEE.

This rearrangement joins TRBV6-5 to TRBJ1-1; D gene ambiguous. The CDR3 extends over 13 amino acids. The V end lost 6 bases, the J end lost 3 bases, and 11 bases lay between the germline ends. The germline CDR1 and CDR2 sequences are MNHEY and SVGAGI. The CDR3 region has the DNA TGTGCCAGCAGCACGTACACGTACACTGAAGCTTTCTTT. The encoded protein is CASSTYTYTEAFF.